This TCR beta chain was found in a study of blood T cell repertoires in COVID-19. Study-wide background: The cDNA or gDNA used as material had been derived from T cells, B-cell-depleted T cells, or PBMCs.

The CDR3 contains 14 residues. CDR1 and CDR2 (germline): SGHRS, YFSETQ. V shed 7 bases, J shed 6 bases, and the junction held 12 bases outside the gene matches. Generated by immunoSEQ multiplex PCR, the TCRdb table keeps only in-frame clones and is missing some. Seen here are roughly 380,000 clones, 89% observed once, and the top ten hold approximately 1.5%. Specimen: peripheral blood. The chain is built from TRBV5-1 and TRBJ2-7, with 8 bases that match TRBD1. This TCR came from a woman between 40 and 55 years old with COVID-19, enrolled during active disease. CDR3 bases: TGCGCCAGCCAAATCGGACAGGGCTTCGCCGAGCAGTACTTC. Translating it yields CASQIGQGFAEQYF.